The following is a T cell receptor (beta chain) sequence with its context. Its matching antigen is unknown. The data derive from a study of shared clonotypes between healthy human individuals. Overall study context: A couple of women and a few men aged 18 to 49 made up the donors.

TCRdb keeps only in-frame clones here, not all; method: immunoSEQ multiplex PCR. The sample shows about 2.3 million clones, around 92% of them seen only once. Study-level points and caveats: Clonotypes shared by all four donors outscored non-shared clonotypes in generation probability.

All donors were Caucasian adults living in Nashville, Tennessee. The clonotype originates from a young man in good health. Some clones in this sample may be carry-over from other donors' samples. Sequencing input: naive CD4+ T cells from PBMCs. Subset denoted: CD45RA+ positively selected.

For the CDR3, the DNA is TGTGCCATCAGAGCGGGGCTAGCTTCCGGGGAGCTGTTTTTT. Amino acids: CAIRAGLASGELFF. The genes are TRBV10-3 and TRBJ2-2; 7 nucleotides line up with TRBD2. V lost 6 bases to trimming and J lost 6 bases; unmatched junction nucleotides: 7. Germline CDR1 reads ENHRY; CDR2 reads SYGVKD. This CDR3 has 14 residues.